These 32 T cell receptor beta chains came from one sample sequenced in a study of cytomegalovirus exposure and HLA in healthy donors. The PCR employed 60 Vbeta primers together with 13 Jbeta primers. Method: immunoSEQ multiplex PCR; TCRdb's copy keeps in-frame clones and lacks some. Here the sample spans fewer than 100,000 clones, 60% to 75% being singletons. Sequencing was done on a sample of PBMCs. These receptors were obtained from a female donor in good health and CMV-seronegative.

This chain connects TRBV6-1 to TRBJ1-3, with D unresolved. V lost 3 bases, J lost 4 bases, and 4 bases lay in between. The CDR3 has 12 amino acids. Germline-derived CDR1 and CDR2 are MNHNS and SASEGT. DNA for the CDR3: TGTGCCAGCAGTGATTCGGGAAACACCATATATTTT. Its translation is CASSDSGNTIYF.

The chain links TRBV4-3 to TRBJ1-1; 8 bases fit TRBD1. V lost 5 bases and J lost 4; bases outside the gene matches: 3. CDR3 size: 13 residues. Germline assignment: CDR1 LGHNA and CDR2 YSLEER. The CDR3 DNA sequence: TGCGCCAGCAGCTCCGGGACAGGCACTGAAGCTTTCTTT. It encodes CASSSGTGTEAFF.

This clone was counted a few times. V usage is TRBV15 and J usage is TRBJ1-1; possibly TRBD1 for D (6 bases). Germline CDR1 and CDR2: LNHNV and YYDKDF (reference sequence). The CDR3 extends over 16 amino acids. V lost 3 bases to trimming and J lost 9 bases, with 23 bases between them. CDR3 in amino acids: CATSSSSADSSSKAFF. The CDR3 DNA sequence: TGTGCCACCAGCAGTTCCAGCGCGGACAGCAGTTCTAAAGCTTTCTTT. The full variable domain, its missing parts supplied by reference TRBV15 and TRBJ1-1, is DAMVIQNPRYQVTQFGKPVTLSCSQTLNHNVMYWYQQKSSQAPKLLFHYYDKDFNNEADTPDNFQSRRPNTSFCFLDIRSPGLGDTAMYLCATSSSSADSSSKAFFGQGTRLTVV.

The chain links TRBV11-2 to TRBJ2-7, with a tentative D call TRBD2 (7 bases). Germline CDR1 SGHAT, CDR2 FQNNGV. This CDR3 region has 14 residues. V was pared by 5 bases and J by 4 bases, with 15 bases between. CDR3 nucleotides: TGTGCCAGCAGCCAGCGGGACACAGGGTACGAGCAGTACTTC. This translates into CASSQRDTGYEQYF.

This sequence joins TRBV5-4 and TRBJ2-2; 9 nucleotides match TRBD1. The CDR3 covers 16 residues. Per germline, CDR1 SGHNT and CDR2 YYREEE (reference sequence). V gave up 7 bases and J gave up 3 bases; unmatched junction bases: 10. CDR3 amino acids: CASSRTGVADTGELFF. The CDR3 nucleotides read TGTGCCAGCTCTAGGACAGGGGTCGCCGACACCGGGGAGCTGTTTTTT. The full variable domain, in which reference TRBV5-4 and TRBJ2-2 provide the parts outside the CDR3, is ETGVTQSPTHLIKTRGQQVTLRCSSQSGHNTVSWYQQALGQGPQFIFQYYREEENGRGNFPPRFSGLQFPNYSSELNVNALELDDSALYLCASSRTGVADTGELFFGEGSRLTVL.

The rearrangement joins TRBV6-1 to TRBJ2-7; D perhaps matches TRBD1 (6 bases). V gave up 5 bases and J gave up 4 bases, with 18 bases separating them. In germline, CDR1 is MNHNS, CDR2 SASEGT. This CDR3 has 15 residues. For the CDR3, the DNA is TGTGCCAGCAGTATACAGGGATCCTCGGAATACGAGCAGTACTTC. It yields the protein CASSIQGSSEYEQYF.

This clone has a single count. The V and J genes are TRBV6-4 and TRBJ2-3, with D tentatively TRBD2 (7 bases). The CDR3 spans 15 residues. The germline CDR1 and CDR2 sequences are MRHNA and SNTAGT. With 2 bases removed from V and 0 bases from J, the gap between germline ends came to 9 bases. The CDR3 DNA is TGTGCCAGCAGTGACGGGGGGGCTAGCACAGATACGCAGTATTTT. Protein sequence: CASSDGGASTDTQYF.

This clone has a handful of counts. The chain links TRBV7-8 to TRBJ1-1; 8 nucleotides align to TRBD1. The junction had 6 bases not matched to a gene; V was cut back by 4 bases and J by 11 bases. Germline values: CDR1 SGHVS, CDR2 FQNEAQ. The CDR3 is 12 residues long. The CDR3 DNA reads as TGTGCCAGCAGCTCGGAAAGGACAGGGGCTTTCTTT. This sequence encodes CASSSERTGAFF.

V gene TRBV28 combines with J gene TRBJ1-5, with 8 bases that match TRBD1. Germline V gene sequence: CDR1 MDHEN, CDR2 SYDVKM. Losses at the gene ends were 7 bases for V and 3 bases for J; bases not matched to a gene: 8. This CDR3 has 15 residues. CDR3 residues: CASTGQGPYNQPQHF. As DNA, the CDR3 is TGTGCCAGCACCGGACAGGGTCCCTACAATCAGCCCCAGCATTTT. Together with reference TRBV28 and TRBJ1-5, the CDR3 gives the full variable domain: DVKVTQSSRYLVKRTGEKVFLECVQDMDHENMFWYRQDPGLGLRLIYFSYDVKMKEKGDIPEGYSVSREKKERFSLILESASTNQTSMYLCASTGQGPYNQPQHFGDGTRLSIL.

V gene TRBV6-1 combines with J gene TRBJ1-2; TRBD1 aligns across 7 bases. The CDR3 sequence is 13 residues long. The ends lost 6 bases at V and 6 bases at J; junction bases unmatched: 7. The germline gives CDR1 MNHNS, CDR2 SASEGT. Here the CDR3 reads CASRADRVHGYTF. In DNA, the CDR3 is TGTGCCAGCAGGGCCGACAGGGTTCATGGCTACACCTTC.

This clone was seen only a few times. The chain is built from TRBV11-2 and TRBJ2-3; D perhaps matches TRBD2 (5 bases). The CDR3 totals 13 residues. V lost 4 bases to trimming and J lost 4 bases, with 9 bases between them. Germline lookup yields CDR1 SGHAT and CDR2 FQNNGV. Here the CDR3 reads CASSSTLADTQYF. In DNA, the CDR3 is TGTGCCAGCAGCTCGACACTAGCAGATACGCAGTATTTT. The complete variable domain, with remaining parts taken from reference TRBV11-2 and TRBJ2-3, reads EAGVAQSPRYKIIEKRQSVAFWCNPISGHATLYWYQQILGQGPKLLIQFQNNGVVDDSQLPKDRFSAERLKGVDSTLKIQPAKLEDSAVYLCASSSTLADTQYFGPGTRLTVL.

The V call is TRBV19, the J call TRBJ2-3; 11 bases line up with TRBD2. The CDR3 has 15 residues. V dropped 4 bases and J dropped 3; count of bases not matched to a gene: 3. Germline lookup yields CDR1 LNHDA and CDR2 SQIVND (reference sequence). The CDR3 DNA sequence: TGTGCCAGTAGTAGCCTAGCGGGAGGAACAGATACGCAGTATTTT. Translating it yields CASSSLAGGTDTQYF. Combining the CDR3 with reference TRBV19 and TRBJ2-3 gives the whole variable domain DGGITQSPKYLFRKEGQNVTLSCEQNLNHDAMYWYRQDPGQGLRLIYYSQIVNDFQKGDIAEGYSVSREKKESFPLTVTSAQKNPTAFYLCASSSLAGGTDTQYFGPGTRLTVL.

This chain joins TRBV5-6 and TRBJ2-3, with D perhaps matching TRBD1 (6 bases). There are 12 residues in the CDR3. V was trimmed by 3 bases and J by 9 bases, leaving 11 bases between them. CDR1 SGHDT and CDR2 YYEEEE come from the germline V gene. CDR3 nucleotide sequence: TGTGCCAGCAGCTACAGGGTTAACACGCAGTATTTT. Translation gives CASSYRVNTQYF.

This rearrangement joins TRBV9 to TRBJ1-2; 7 positions match TRBD1. The junction had 12 bases not matched to a gene; V was cut back by 3 bases and J by 4 bases. The length of the CDR3 is 16 residues. Germline CDR1 SGDLS, CDR2 YYNGEE. The CDR3 DNA reads TGTGCCAGCAGCGCCGAAGGGGTAGGGGGCACCTATGGCTACACCTTC. Its translation is CASSAEGVGGTYGYTF.

The J gene is TRBJ1-6, the V gene TRBV19; D is ambiguous. The CDR3 spans 15 residues. Germline-derived CDR1 and CDR2 are LNHDA and SQIVND (reference sequence). V gave up 6 bases and J gave up 6 bases, with 15 bases separating them. The CDR3 DNA follows: TGTGCCAGTAGACACAAGGAGGGCGGTAATTCACCCCTCCACTTT. Protein product: CASRHKEGGNSPLHF.

This clone has more than one count but fewer than ten. The rearrangement uses TRBV6-6 and TRBJ1-4; 7 bases agree with TRBD1. The CDR3 runs to 14 residues. Germline V CDR1 and CDR2: MNHNY, SVGAGI (reference sequence). The ends lost 2 bases at V and 8 bases at J; junction bases unmatched: 5. This chain's CDR3 is CASSYGQEAEKLFF. The CDR3 bases are TGTGCCAGCAGTTACGGACAGGAGGCGGAAAAACTGTTTTTT.

V and J are TRBV14 and TRBJ2-1, with D uncertain. V lost 0 bases and J lost 0, with 12 bases in between. CDR1 SGHDN and CDR2 FVKESK come from the germline V gene. The CDR3 extends over 17 amino acids. As DNA, the CDR3 is TGTGCCAGCAGCCAAGACCCCTGGGCCAGCTCCTACAATGAGCAGTTCTTC. Translated: CASSQDPWASSYNEQFF.

The rearrangement joins TRBV9 to TRBJ2-2, with TRBD2 as a possible D gene (5 bases). This CDR3 comprises 16 residues. V dropped 1 base and J dropped 6 bases, with 16 bases sitting between them. Germline values: CDR1 SGDLS, CDR2 YYNGEE. The CDR3 DNA is TGTGCCAGCAGCGTATGGGCTAGTGGAGGAGCCGGGGAGCTGTTTTTT. Encoded protein: CASSVWASGGAGELFF.

The gene calls are TRBV18 and TRBJ1-5, with 10 bases matching TRBD1. This CDR3 contains 15 residues. Looked up from germline, CDR1 is KGHSH and CDR2 is LQKENI. Trimming took 3 bases from V and 6 from J; bases not matched to a gene: 5. The CDR3 reads CASSPDRGLFQPQHF. The CDR3, as DNA: TGTGCCAGCTCACCCGACAGGGGGCTGTTTCAGCCCCAGCATTTT. Full variable domain (rest looked up from reference TRBV18 and TRBJ1-5): NAGVMQNPRHLVRRRGQEARLRCSPMKGHSHVYWYRQLPEEGLKFMVYLQKENIIDESGMPKERFSAEFPKEGPSILRIQQVVRGDSAAYFCASSPDRGLFQPQHFGDGTRLSIL.

The J gene is TRBJ2-1, the V gene TRBV2; no firm D call. CDR3 size: 11 residues. The ends were cut back, 7 bases at V and 7 bases at J, with 8 bases in the middle. Germline lookup yields CDR1 SNHLY and CDR2 FYNNEI. CDR3 sequence (DNA): TGTGCCAGCACATCTAGGAATGAGCAGTTCTTC. Translation gives CASTSRNEQFF.

This clone has only one observation. The chain couples TRBV6-5 to TRBJ2-3; 7 bases are shared with TRBD2. The trim removed 10 bases at V and 3 bases at J, leaving 10 bases unmatched. Per germline, CDR1 MNHEY and CDR2 SVGAGI. The CDR3 has 14 amino acids. The CDR3: CATQSPAGTDTQYF. CDR3 DNA sequence: TGTGCCACCCAATCGCCAGCGGGGACAGATACGCAGTATTTT.

This chain joins TRBV7-9 and TRBJ1-4; no clear D. V was trimmed by 5 bases and J by 5 bases, leaving 18 bases between them. Germline assignment: CDR1 SEHNR and CDR2 FQNEAQ (reference sequence). This CDR3 spans 16 amino acids. CDR3 sequence: CASSPRGGGINEKLFF. Written as DNA, the CDR3 is TGTGCCAGCAGCCCCCGTGGAGGCGGAATCAATGAAAAACTGTTTTTT.

The J gene is TRBJ1-2, the V gene TRBV11-2; D is unclear. The CDR3 has 14 amino acids. Germline assignment: CDR1 SGHAT and CDR2 FQNNGV. V gave up 8 bases and J gave up 3 bases, with 16 bases separating them. The CDR3 DNA reads TGTGCCAGCGGCCCGAGACACCCTTACTATGGCTACACCTTC. Protein: CASGPRHPYYGYTF.

This sequence joins TRBV6-1 and TRBJ2-5; TRBD2 aligns across 12 bases. The V gene's germline CDR1 is MNHNS and CDR2 SASEGT. This CDR3 spans 17 amino acids. The V and J ends lost 3 bases and 5 bases, in that order; junction bases with no gene match: 10. CDR3 sequence reads: CASSDAPGLAGTETQYF. DNA for the CDR3: TGTGCCAGCAGTGACGCACCGGGACTAGCGGGTACCGAGACCCAGTACTTC.

In its sample, this clone was seen a few times. The genes are TRBV6-5 and TRBJ1-2, with D possibly matching TRBD1 (5 bases). Germline V gene data show CDR1 as MNHEY and CDR2 as SVGAGI. The V and J ends lost 5 bases and 6 bases respectively, with 13 bases between them. There are 13 residues in the CDR3. The CDR3 sequence is CASSRPTEDGYTF. The CDR3 DNA reads TGTGCCAGCAGTCGACCGACAGAAGATGGCTACACCTTC.

This chain connects TRBV29-1 to TRBJ2-1, with D perhaps TRBD1 (6 bases). The length of the CDR3 is 12 residues. V gave up 1 base and J gave up 12 bases, with 13 bases separating them. Germline CDR1 and CDR2: SQVTM and ANQGSEA. CDR3 amino acids: CSVEGGLAGQFF. CDR3 bases: TGCAGCGTTGAAGGGGGGCTAGCTGGGCAGTTCTTC.

The CDR3 DNA reads TGTGCCAGCAGTCCGGGACAGGGGGCGCCTGGCTACACCTTC. Its translation: CASSPGQGAPGYTF. The V call is TRBV2, the J call TRBJ1-2, with 12 bases fitting TRBD1. The CDR3 has 14 amino acids. The germline gives CDR1 SNHLY, CDR2 FYNNEI. The ends lost 5 bases at V and 7 bases at J; junction bases unmatched: 5.

V is TRBV6-1 and J is TRBJ1-2; maybe TRBD1 (5 bases). The germline gives CDR1 MNHNS, CDR2 SASEGT. The V end lost 1 base, the J end lost 8 bases, and 11 bases lay between the germline ends. The length of the CDR3 is 13 residues. This CDR3 is CASSEDIREGYTF. CDR3 nucleotide sequence: TGTGCCAGCAGTGAAGATATCAGGGAAGGCTACACCTTC.

This rearrangement joins TRBV5-8 to TRBJ2-7; the match to TRBD1 covers 10 bases. Trimming removed 4 bases from V and 5 bases from J; junction bases left unmatched: 9. This CDR3 has 15 residues. Germline CDR1 SGHTS, CDR2 YDEGEE. The CDR3 DNA sequence: TGTGCCAGCAGCCCCCTTGGGGGACAGGGGAACGAGCAGTACTTC. It is translated as CASSPLGGQGNEQYF.

V usage is TRBV4-2 and J usage is TRBJ2-1; 8 nucleotides line up with TRBD1. Trimming removed 0 bases from V and 4 bases from J; junction bases left unmatched: 5. The germline V gene has CDR1 LGHNA and CDR2 YNFKEQ. The CDR3 consists of 16 residues. As DNA, the CDR3 is TGTGCCAGCAGCCAAGATGAAGGGACAGGATACAATGAGCAGTTCTTC. Translated, it gives CASSQDEGTGYNEQFF.

The CDR3: CASSDRTEVTSPLHF. CDR3 sequence (DNA): TGTGCCAGCAGTGATCGGACAGAGGTTACTTCACCCCTCCACTTT. The chain employs TRBV6-1 and TRBJ1-6; the D gene is possibly TRBD1 (6 bases). The CDR3 is made up of 15 amino acids. CDR1 is MNHNS, CDR2 SASEGT, per germline. V dropped 3 bases and J dropped 9 bases, with 15 bases sitting between them.

The V gene is TRBV11-1, the J gene TRBJ1-3, with TRBD1 matching 8 bases. The germline gives CDR1 SGHAT, CDR2 FQDESV (reference sequence). With 4 bases clipped from V and 4 bases from J, the junction kept 6 bases outside the gene matches. This CDR3 has 15 amino acids. Here the CDR3 reads CASSSRQGSGNTIYF. The CDR3 DNA is TGTGCCAGCAGCTCGAGACAGGGGTCCGGAAACACCATATATTTT.